The 11 T cell receptor beta chains below were found in one sample sequenced in a study of type 1 regulatory T cells. TCRdb itself ran the reads through MiXCR, one entry per CDR3 protein. The table records about 97,000 distinct CDR3 sequences, 25% to 40% of them present only once. Sequencing was done on a sample of CD4+ T cells, either the whole sample or a sorted fraction (not recorded which). The receptors come from a human donor in good health.

This clonotype was seen a handful of times. The J gene is TRBJ2-1, the V gene TRBV7-8; no reliable D call. Germline V gives CDR1 SGHVS, CDR2 FQNEAQ. The CDR3 runs 11 residues. The ends were cut back, 3 bases at V and 9 bases at J, with 6 bases in the middle. CDR3 sequence: CASSFSGEQFF. CDR3 coding DNA: TGTGCCAGCAGCTTTTCGGGTGAGCAGTTCTTC.

Remarks on this clonotype: A single base separates this from a much larger clone, so it may be a read error. The CDR3 loop is CASSLQAGVNVLTF. In DNA form, the CDR3 reads TGCGCCAGCAGCTTACAGGCTGGGGTCAACGTCCTGACTTTC. The chain has TRBV5-1 and TRBJ2-6; D is perhaps TRBD1 (5 bases). Germline V gene data show CDR1 as SGHRS and CDR2 as YFSETQ. The CDR3 is 14 amino acids.

This clonotype was observed a few times. The rearrangement uses TRBV29-1 and TRBJ2-7; either TRBD1 or TRBD2 may supply D (5 bases each). In germline, CDR1 is SQVTM, CDR2 ANQGSEA. V dropped 3 bases and J dropped 3 bases, with 15 bases sitting between them. The CDR3 totals 14 residues. The CDR3 region is CSVDAGTGYYEQYF. The CDR3 region has the DNA TGCAGCGTTGATGCCGGGACGGGGTACTACGAGCAGTACTTC.

This clonotype was detected a few times. This chain connects TRBV20-1 to TRBJ1-6; D gene uncertain. The CDR3 covers 15 residues. Germline V gene lookup returns CDR1 DFQATT and CDR2 SNEGSKA (reference sequence). Trimming shortened V by 3 bases and J by 5 bases, and 14 bases separated the two germline ends. DNA of the CDR3: TGCAGTGCTAGTGGCATGGGGAGGGATAATTCACCCCTCCACTTT. This sequence encodes CSASGMGRDNSPLHF.

Note on this clonotype: One end of the junction is discordant with germline, which a read error may explain. The rearrangement links TRBV15 to TRBJ1-2; 7 bases are shared with TRBD1. Germline assignment: CDR1 LNHNV and CDR2 YYDKDF (reference sequence). The CDR3 covers 14 residues. CDR3 nucleotide sequence: TGTGCCACCAGCAGAGCAGGGGGAGGCTATGGCCACACCTTC. Translating gives CATSRAGGGYGHTF. The full variable domain, completed using reference TRBV15 and TRBJ1-2, is DAMVIQNPRYQVTQFGKPVTLSCSQTLNHNVMYWYQQKSSQAPKLLFHYYDKDFNNEADTPDNFQSRRPNTSFCFLDIRSPGLGDTAMYLCATSRAGGGYGHTFGSGTRLTVV.

The table lists this clonotype with a few counts. The chain couples TRBV11-2 to TRBJ2-1, with D possibly TRBD2 on 6 matching bases. There are 15 residues in the CDR3. The ends were cut back, 5 bases at V and 4 bases at J, with 15 bases in the middle. Germline CDR1 reads SGHAT; CDR2 reads FQNNGV. CDR3 sequence (DNA): TGTGCCAGCAGCCCAGGACTACAACGATACAATGAGCAGTTCTTC. Translating it yields CASSPGLQRYNEQFF.

Comments on this clonotype: Compared with germline, one end of the junction differs, possibly owing to a read error. The V gene is TRBV7-2, the J gene TRBJ1-6; D remains ambiguous. The CDR3 is made up of 16 amino acids. CDR1 SGHTA and CDR2 FQGNSA come from the germline V gene. The CDR3 protein is CARSSRPVTSNSPLHF. DNA for the CDR3: TGTGCCAGAAGCTCCCGTCCCGTTACGTCGAATTCACCCCTCCACTTT.

This clonotype was found many times. The rearrangement uses TRBV4-1 and TRBJ2-3, with D possibly being TRBD2 (6 bases). CDR1 is MGHRA and CDR2 is YSYEKL in the germline V gene. V lost 0 bases, J lost 5 bases, and 12 bases lay in between. This CDR3 has 15 amino acids. The CDR3 bases are TGCGCCAGCAGCCAAGACGGGGGAGCAGGAGATACGCAGTATTTT. Residues: CASSQDGGAGDTQYF.

This clonotype turned up a few times. The chain links TRBV28 to TRBJ1-6; possible D gene TRBD1, 6 bases. Trimming removed 6 bases at V and 5 bases at J, with 17 bases between. CDR1 is MDHEN and CDR2 is SYDVKM in the germline V gene. The CDR3 contains 16 residues. As DNA, the CDR3 is TGTGCCAGCAGCCTGCCCCAGGGGCTGGATAATTCACCCCTCCACTTT. Residues: CASSLPQGLDNSPLHF.

The rearrangement links TRBV28 to TRBJ2-3, with D uncertain. The V gene's germline CDR1 is MDHEN and CDR2 SYDVKM. V was cut by 3 bases and J by 3 bases, with 7 bases left in between. CDR3 size: 13 residues. CDR3 bases: TGTGCCAGCAGTTTGTCCGAAACAGATACGCAGTATTTT. Protein product: CASSLSETDTQYF.

This clonotype was seen only a few times. The chain links TRBV2 to TRBJ2-1, with unresolved D. V lost 2 bases and J lost 9, with 14 bases in between. CDR1 is SNHLY and CDR2 is FYNNEI in the germline V gene. This CDR3 region has 14 residues. In DNA form, the CDR3 reads TGTGCCAGCAGTGAATCGTCCGGGTGGGGTGAGCAGTTCTTC. The encoded protein is CASSESSGWGEQFF.